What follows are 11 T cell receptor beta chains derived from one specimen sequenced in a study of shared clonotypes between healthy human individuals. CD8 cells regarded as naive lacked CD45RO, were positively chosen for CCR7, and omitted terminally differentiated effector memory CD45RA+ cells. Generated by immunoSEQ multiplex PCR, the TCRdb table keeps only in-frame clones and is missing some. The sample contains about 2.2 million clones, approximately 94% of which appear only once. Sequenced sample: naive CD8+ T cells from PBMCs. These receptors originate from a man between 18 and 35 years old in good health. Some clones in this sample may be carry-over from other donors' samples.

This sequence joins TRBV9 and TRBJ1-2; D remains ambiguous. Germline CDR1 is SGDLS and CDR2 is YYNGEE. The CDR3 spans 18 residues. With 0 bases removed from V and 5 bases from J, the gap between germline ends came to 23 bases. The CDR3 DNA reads TGTGCCAGCAGCGTAGGTAGCCGCGTTGCGAAGGGTTGGTATGGCTACACCTTC. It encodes CASSVGSRVAKGWYGYTF.

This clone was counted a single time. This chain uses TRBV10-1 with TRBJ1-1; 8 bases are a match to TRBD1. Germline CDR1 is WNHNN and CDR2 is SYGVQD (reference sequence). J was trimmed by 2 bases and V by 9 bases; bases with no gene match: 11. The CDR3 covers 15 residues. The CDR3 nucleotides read TGCGCCAGTTCCCATTCAGACAGGGGTAACACTGAAGCTTTCTTT. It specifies CASSHSDRGNTEAFF.

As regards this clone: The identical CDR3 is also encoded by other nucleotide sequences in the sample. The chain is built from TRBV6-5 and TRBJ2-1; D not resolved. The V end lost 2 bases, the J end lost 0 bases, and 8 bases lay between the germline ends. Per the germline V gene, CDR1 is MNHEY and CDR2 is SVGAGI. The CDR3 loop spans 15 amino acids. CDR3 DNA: TGTGCCAGCAGTTACGGGGTGAGCTCCTACAATGAGCAGTTCTTC. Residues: CASSYGVSSYNEQFF.

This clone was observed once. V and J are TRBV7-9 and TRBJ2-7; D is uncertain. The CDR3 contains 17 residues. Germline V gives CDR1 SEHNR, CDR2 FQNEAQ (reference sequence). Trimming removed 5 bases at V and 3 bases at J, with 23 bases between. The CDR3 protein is CASSPTPVRFPIYEQYF. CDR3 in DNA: TGTGCCAGCAGCCCCACCCCCGTCAGGTTTCCGATCTACGAGCAGTACTTC. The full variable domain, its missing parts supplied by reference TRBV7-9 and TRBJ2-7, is DTGVSQNPRHKITKRGQNVTFRCDPISEHNRLYWYRQTLGQGPEFLTYFQNEAQLEKSRLLSDRFSAERPKGSFSTLEIQRTEQGDSAMYLCASSPTPVRFPIYEQYFGPGTRLTVT.

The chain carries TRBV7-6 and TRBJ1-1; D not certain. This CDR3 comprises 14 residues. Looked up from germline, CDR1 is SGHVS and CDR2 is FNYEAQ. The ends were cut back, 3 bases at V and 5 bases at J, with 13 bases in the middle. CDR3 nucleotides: TGTGCCAGCAGCTTGGGCCCTCAAGGGACTGAAGCTTTCTTT. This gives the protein CASSLGPQGTEAFF.

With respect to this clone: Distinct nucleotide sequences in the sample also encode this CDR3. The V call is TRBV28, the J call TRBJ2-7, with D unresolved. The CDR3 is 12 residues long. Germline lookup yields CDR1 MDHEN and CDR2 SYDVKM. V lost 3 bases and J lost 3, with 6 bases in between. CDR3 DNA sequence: TGTGCCAGCAGTTTCACTGGCTACGAGCAGTACTTC. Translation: CASSFTGYEQYF.

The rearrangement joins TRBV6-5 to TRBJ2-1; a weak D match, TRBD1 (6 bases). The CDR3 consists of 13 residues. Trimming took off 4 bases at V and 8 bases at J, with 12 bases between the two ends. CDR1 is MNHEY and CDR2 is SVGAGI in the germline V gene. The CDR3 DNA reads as TGTGCCAGCAGTTCAACAGGGATGGATGAGCAGTTCTTC. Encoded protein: CASSSTGMDEQFF.

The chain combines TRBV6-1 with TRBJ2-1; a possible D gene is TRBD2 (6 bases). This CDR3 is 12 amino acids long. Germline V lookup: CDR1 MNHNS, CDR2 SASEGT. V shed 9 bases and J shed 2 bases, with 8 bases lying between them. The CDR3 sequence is CASGGPYNEQFF. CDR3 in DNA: TGTGCCAGTGGAGGGCCCTACAATGAGCAGTTCTTC.

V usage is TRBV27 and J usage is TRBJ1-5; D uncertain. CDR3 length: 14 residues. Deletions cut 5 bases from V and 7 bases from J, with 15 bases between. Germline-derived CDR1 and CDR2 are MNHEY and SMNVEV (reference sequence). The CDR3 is CASSPTQQVQPQHF. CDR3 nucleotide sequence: TGTGCCAGCAGTCCAACCCAACAAGTGCAGCCCCAGCATTTT.

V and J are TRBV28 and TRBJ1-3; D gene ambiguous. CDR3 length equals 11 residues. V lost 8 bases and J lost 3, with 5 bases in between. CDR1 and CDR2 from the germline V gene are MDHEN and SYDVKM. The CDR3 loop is CASRDGNTIYF. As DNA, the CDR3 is TGTGCCAGCCGTGATGGAAACACCATATATTTT.

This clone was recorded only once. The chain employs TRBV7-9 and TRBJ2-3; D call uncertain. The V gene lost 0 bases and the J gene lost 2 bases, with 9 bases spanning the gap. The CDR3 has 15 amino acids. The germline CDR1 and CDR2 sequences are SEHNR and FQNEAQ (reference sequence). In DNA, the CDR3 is TGTGCCAGCAGCTTAGCGCGGATAGACACAGATACGCAGTATTTT. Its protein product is CASSLARIDTDTQYF.